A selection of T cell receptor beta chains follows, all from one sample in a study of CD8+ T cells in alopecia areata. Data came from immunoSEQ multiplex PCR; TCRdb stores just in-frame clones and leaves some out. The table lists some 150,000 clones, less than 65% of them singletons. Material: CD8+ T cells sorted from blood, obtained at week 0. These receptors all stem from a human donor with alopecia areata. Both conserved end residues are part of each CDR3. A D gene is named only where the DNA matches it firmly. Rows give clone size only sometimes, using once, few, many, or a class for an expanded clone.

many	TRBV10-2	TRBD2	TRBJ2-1	TGCGCCAGCAGTGAAGGGACTAGGAATGAGCAGTTCTTC	CASSEGTRNEQFF
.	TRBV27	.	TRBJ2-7	TGTGCCAGCAGTATGGTCAGGGACTACGAGCAGTACTTC	CASSMVRDYEQYF
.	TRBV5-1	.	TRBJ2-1	TGCGCCAGCAGCTGGGCAGGGGCCCTAGGGGATGAGCAGTTCTTC	CASSWAGALGDEQFF
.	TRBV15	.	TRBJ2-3	TGTGCCACCATGATTTTACAGGGAACAGATACGCAGTATTTT	CATMILQGTDTQYF
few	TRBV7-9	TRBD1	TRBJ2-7	TGTGCCAGCAGCGTACCGGGACAGGGTCACGAGCAGTACTTC	CASSVPGQGHEQYF
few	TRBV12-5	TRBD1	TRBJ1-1	TGTGCTAGTGGTTTGGTACTAACAGGGGACATGAACACTGAAGCTTTCTTT	CASGLVLTGDMNTEAFF
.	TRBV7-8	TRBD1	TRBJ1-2	TGTGCCAGCAGCCCACACAGGGGGACTAACTATGGCTACACCTTC	CASSPHRGTNYGYTF
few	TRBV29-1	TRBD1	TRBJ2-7	TGCAGCGTTGCAGGGGGTCAAGGCGACGAGCAGTACTTC	CSVAGGQGDEQYF
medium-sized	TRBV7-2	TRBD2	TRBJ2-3	TGTGCCAGCTGTAGAGCGGGGGCCACAGATACGCAGTATTTT	CASCRAGATDTQYF
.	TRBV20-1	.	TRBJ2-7	TGCAGTGCTAGGCTCTCCTACGAGCAGTACTTC	CSARLSYEQYF
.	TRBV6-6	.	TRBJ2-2	TGTGCCAGCAGTTACCCGGGAACCGGGGAGCTGTTTTTT	CASSYPGTGELFF
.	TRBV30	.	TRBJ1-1	TGTGCCTGGACCGGTAGGAACACTGAAGCTTTCTTT	CAWTGRNTEAFF
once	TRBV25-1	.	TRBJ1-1	TGTGCCAGCAGTGAAGGCGTGACTGAAGCTTTCTTT	CASSEGVTEAFF
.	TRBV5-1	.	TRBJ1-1	TGCGCCAGCAGCTCGTCGGGGCGGCCTGAAGCTTTCTTT	CASSSSGRPEAFF
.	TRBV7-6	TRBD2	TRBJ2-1	TGTGCCAGCAGCCCTCGACTAGCCGGCTACAATGAGCAGTTCTTC	CASSPRLAGYNEQFF
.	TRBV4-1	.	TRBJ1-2	TGCGCCAGCAGCCAAGGAGTAGGCTATGGCTACACCTTC	CASSQGVGYGYTF
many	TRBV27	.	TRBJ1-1	TGTGCCAGCAGTTTATATGGCGACAGGCAAGGGGGCACTGAAGCTTTCTTT	CASSLYGDRQGGTEAFF
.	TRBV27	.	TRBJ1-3	TGTGCCAGCAGCCGTAGTTCGGGGGAAGTAAACACCATATATTTT	CASSRSSGEVNTIYF
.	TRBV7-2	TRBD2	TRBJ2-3	TGTGCCAGCAGCTTGGGACTAGCGTGGGCAGATACGCAGTATTTT	CASSLGLAWADTQYF
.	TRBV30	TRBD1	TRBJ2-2	TGTGCCTGGAGTTGGGGGACAGGGAACACCGGGGAGCTGTTTTTT	CAWSWGTGNTGELFF
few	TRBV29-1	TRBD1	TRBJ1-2	TGCAGCGTTCGGGAGGGACAGGGATCCTATGGCTACACCTTC	CSVREGQGSYGYTF
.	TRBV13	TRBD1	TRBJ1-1	TGTGCCAGCAGGGACGGGACAGGGGGTAGCGGTGAAGCTTTCTTT	CASRDGTGGSGEAFF
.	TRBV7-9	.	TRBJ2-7	TGTGCCAGCAGCCCTAGAGTGGGACTCACTTCGGGGGAGCAGTACTTC	CASSPRVGLTSGEQYF
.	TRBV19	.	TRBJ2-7	TGTGCCAGTAGTATCGGGCTTAACGACTACGAGCAGTACTTC	CASSIGLNDYEQYF
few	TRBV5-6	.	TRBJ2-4	TGTGCCAGCAGCCTTCAAGGGGGTGGGACCAACTTAGCCAAAAACATTCAGTACTTC	CASSLQGGGTNLAKNIQYF
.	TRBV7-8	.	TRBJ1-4	TGTGCCAGCAGACGAGGACAGAATGAAAAACTGTTTTTT	CASRRGQNEKLFF
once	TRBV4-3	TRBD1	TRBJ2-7	TGCGCCAGCAGCCAAGGGACAGGGGGGTCCTACGAGCAGTACTTC	CASSQGTGGSYEQYF
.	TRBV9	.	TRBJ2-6	TGTGCCAGCAGCGCGACCTCTGGGGCCAACGTCCTGACTTTC	CASSATSGANVLTF
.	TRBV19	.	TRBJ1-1	TGTGCCAGTGGCCTAGGAAAGAACACTGAAGCTTTCTTT	CASGLGKNTEAFF
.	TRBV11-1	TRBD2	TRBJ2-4	TGTGCCAGCAGCTTGCGAGCGGGACCTCTGAACATTCAGTACTTC	CASSLRAGPLNIQYF
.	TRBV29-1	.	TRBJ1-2	TGCAGCGTTGCAGGGAGCTATGGCTACACCTTC	CSVAGSYGYTF
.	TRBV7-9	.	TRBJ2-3	TGTGCCAGCAGCGTTATAAGGGCCGGTATGGATACGCAGTATTTT	CASSVIRAGMDTQYF
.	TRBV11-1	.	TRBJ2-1	TGTGCCAGCAGCTTGGGGTACAATGAGCAGTTCTTC	CASSLGYNEQFF
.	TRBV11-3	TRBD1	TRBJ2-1	TGTGCCAGCAGCTCCATTATCCGGGACAGGGGCTACAATGAGCAGTTCTTC	CASSSIIRDRGYNEQFF
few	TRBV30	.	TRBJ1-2	TGTGCCTGGAGAGTAGAAGACACCTATGGCTACACCTTC	CAWRVEDTYGYTF
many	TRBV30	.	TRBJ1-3	TGTGCCTGGAAATTCCCCGGAAACACCATATATTTT	CAWKFPGNTIYF
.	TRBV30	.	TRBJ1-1	TGTGCCTGGAGTGCTCACAGGGAGAACACTGAAGCTTTCTTT	CAWSAHRENTEAFF
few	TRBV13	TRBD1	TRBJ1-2	TGTGCCAGCAGCCTCGCCGGGACAGGGAGTGTTTCCGGGGGCTACACCTTC	CASSLAGTGSVSGGYTF
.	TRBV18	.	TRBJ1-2	TGTGCCAGCTCACCATCACATCAATTACAGGTTACCTATGGCTACACCTTC	CASSPSHQLQVTYGYTF
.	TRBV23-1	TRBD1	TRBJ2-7	TGCGCCAGCAGTCATTTGGACAGGGTGGACGAGCAGTACTTC	CASSHLDRVDEQYF
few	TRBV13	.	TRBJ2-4	TGTGCCAGCAGCTTTGAGGGGGGGCTCGAAAACATTCAGTACTTC	CASSFEGGLENIQYF
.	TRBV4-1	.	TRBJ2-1	TGCGCCAGCAGCCAAGTGGGTGGCTTTGAGCAGTTCTTC	CASSQVGGFEQFF
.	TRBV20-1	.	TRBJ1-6	TGCAGCGGGGATGTAGAGGCCCTCCACTTT	CSGDVEALHF
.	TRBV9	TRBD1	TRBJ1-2	TGTGCCAGCAGCGTCGGGGGACAGAGCTACACCTTC	CASSVGGQSYTF
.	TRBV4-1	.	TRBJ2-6	TGCGCCAGCAGCCAAGTTACGACGAGGCCCTTTGGGGCCAACGTCCTGACTTTC	CASSQVTTRPFGANVLTF
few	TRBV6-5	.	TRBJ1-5	TGTGCCAGCAGTAAGGGGACCGGGGGGCAGCCCCAGCATTTT	CASSKGTGGQPQHF
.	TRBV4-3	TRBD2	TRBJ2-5	TGCGCCAGCAGCCAAGACCGAACTAGCGGAGAGACCCAGTACTTC	CASSQDRTSGETQYF
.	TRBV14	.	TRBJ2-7	TGTGCCAGCAGCCCATGGGACGCCCCGTACGAGCAGTACTTC	CASSPWDAPYEQYF
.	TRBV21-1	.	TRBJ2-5	TGTGCCAGCAGCACGCCGGGGGCCTTGTCCCAGTACTTC	CASSTPGALSQYF
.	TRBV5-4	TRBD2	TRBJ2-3	TGTGCCAGCAGCCAGGGACTAGCGGGGGGGCGTTACGCAGATACGCAGTATTTT	CASSQGLAGGRYADTQYF
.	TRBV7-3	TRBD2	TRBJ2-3	TGTGCCAGCAGCATTGGACTAGCGGCCACAGATACGCAGTATTTT	CASSIGLAATDTQYF
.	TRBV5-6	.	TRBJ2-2	TGTGCCAGCAGCTCGTGGGACATTGAGTGGGACGGGGAGCTGTTTTTT	CASSSWDIEWDGELFF
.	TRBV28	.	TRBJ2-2	TGTGCCAGCAGTTTATGGGGGAGGACCCCCCGGGACACCGGGGAGCTGTTTTTT	CASSLWGRTPRDTGELFF
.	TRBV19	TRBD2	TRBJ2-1	TGTGCCAGTAGTATATCCGCTTTAGCGGGGTTGTTCTTC	CASSISALAGLFF
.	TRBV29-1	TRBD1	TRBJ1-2	TGCAGCGTGAAAGGACAGGGGTATGGCTACACCTTC	CSVKGQGYGYTF
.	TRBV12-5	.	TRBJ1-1	TGTGCTAGTTTGAACACTGAAGCTTTCTTT	CASLNTEAFF
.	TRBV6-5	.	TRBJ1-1	TGTGCCAGCAGTTACTCGATTTTTCTCAGGAACACTGAAGCTTTCTTT	CASSYSIFLRNTEAFF
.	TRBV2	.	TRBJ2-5	TGTGCCAGCAGTGCCGAAGACCAAGAGACCCAGTACTTC	CASSAEDQETQYF